The source of this T cell receptor beta chain is a study of identical twins. Study-wide findings and caveats: Twin-shared out-of-frame alpha sequences were enriched for low generation probability. Memory repertoires lacked the insertion deficit that abundant cord blood beta clonotypes showed.

Via MiXCR, TCRdb re-called the 5' RACE reads, giving one row per CDR3 protein. The sample yields around 530,000 distinct CDR3 sequences, 15% seen once. Worth noting for this clonotype: What it binds is not known.

Between the trimmed V and J ends, which lost 6 bases and 0 bases, there was a span of 18 bases. The CDR3 runs 18 residues. The germline gives CDR1 SGHAT, CDR2 FQNNGV. The same sample was also used in a study of yellow fever vaccine responses in identical twins.

J is TRBJ2-6 and V is TRBV11-2, with D possibly matching TRBD1 (5 bases). The sequenced sample consisted of CD4+ T cells sorted from blood. The TCR comes from a young woman in good health. The CDR3 sequence is CASRNMQGPDSGANVLTF. The CDR3, as DNA: TGTGCCAGCAGAAATATGCAGGGCCCAGACTCTGGGGCCAACGTCCTGACTTTC. The variable domain in full, completed from reference TRBV11-2 and TRBJ2-6, reads EAGVAQSPRYKIIEKRQSVAFWCNPISGHATLYWYQQILGQGPKLLIQFQNNGVVDDSQLPKDRFSAERLKGVDSTLKIQPAKLEDSAVYLCASRNMQGPDSGANVLTFGAGSRLTVL.